This TCR beta chain emerged from a study of blood T cell repertoires in COVID-19 (dated by TCRdb to the early 2020s). In terms of the full investigation: Samples covering the acute and convalescent phases of COVID-19 were provided by collaborators in the United States, Italy and Spain. The repertoires were made available in a free public database intended to serve as a resource for research on the immune response to SARS-CoV-2. Subjects who had been exposed to COVID-19, were actively infected with it, or had recovered from it provided the deeply sampled blood TCRbeta repertoires that made up the dataset. The prospective study material was composed of cDNA or gDNA derived from T cells, B-cell-depleted T cells, or PBMCs. Sample metadata almost always included a de-identified subject ID, COVID-19 status, age in years and sex. HLA class I and class II types, where available, came from metadata supplied by the sample provider rather than from assay-based typing. The samples were drawn from two sources: the first 160 participants of the ongoing ImmuneRACE study, and 950 to 1,500 subjects contributed by 6 global collaborators. Broad study findings and their caveats: The amount of clinical and demographic metadata varied by source and participant and was provided uncurated.

TCRbeta CDR3 regions were amplified from genomic DNA using the immunoSEQ Assay, a bias-controlled multiplex PCR. As for the original processing: The number of nucleated cells in each sample was estimated from the amplification of reference gene primers within the assay. To quantify the absolute abundance of each unique TCRbeta CDR3 rearrangement, sequence reads were collapsed and filtered. For each sample, productive Simpson clonality was calculated as the square root of Simpson's diversity index over productive rearrangements. The source is immuneACCESS, and TCRdb retained only in-frame sequences with V and J called. Part of the clones is not carried over; for the studies checked, unresolved V genes explain less than half of this, and the remainder is unexplained. Clonal size and the V and J genes are those of that table, whereas D and trimming came from the DNA. The sample yields under 90,000 clones; 87% were counted once. Together, the top ten hold about 5.2% of the sample.

The CDR3 starts with the cysteine, ends with the phenylalanine, and has 14 residues. Only CDR3 DNA remains: 42 bases, in frame from the first base. Deletion took 0 bases off V and 7 bases off J, with a span of 8 bases between the germline ends. Looking up the germline V gene yields CDR1 SGDLS and CDR2 YYNGEE. In the case of this clone: What antigen it recognizes has not been identified. No clone much larger than this one lies a single base away; base qualities are absent.

Each collaborating institution followed its own protocols to collect whole blood in K2EDTA tubes. Collaborator samples were shipped for TCRbeta analysis as frozen whole blood, isolated PBMCs, or DNA extracted from either sample type. The sample consisted of peripheral blood. The chain uses TRBV9 and TRBJ2-6; the D region possibly corresponds to TRBD1 (6 bases align). This receptor was obtained from a man aged 60-69 years with acute or convalescent COVID-19. The nucleotides are TGTGCCAGCAGCGTAGGAGGGGGAGCCAACGTCCTGACTTTC. It specifies CASSVGGGANVLTF.